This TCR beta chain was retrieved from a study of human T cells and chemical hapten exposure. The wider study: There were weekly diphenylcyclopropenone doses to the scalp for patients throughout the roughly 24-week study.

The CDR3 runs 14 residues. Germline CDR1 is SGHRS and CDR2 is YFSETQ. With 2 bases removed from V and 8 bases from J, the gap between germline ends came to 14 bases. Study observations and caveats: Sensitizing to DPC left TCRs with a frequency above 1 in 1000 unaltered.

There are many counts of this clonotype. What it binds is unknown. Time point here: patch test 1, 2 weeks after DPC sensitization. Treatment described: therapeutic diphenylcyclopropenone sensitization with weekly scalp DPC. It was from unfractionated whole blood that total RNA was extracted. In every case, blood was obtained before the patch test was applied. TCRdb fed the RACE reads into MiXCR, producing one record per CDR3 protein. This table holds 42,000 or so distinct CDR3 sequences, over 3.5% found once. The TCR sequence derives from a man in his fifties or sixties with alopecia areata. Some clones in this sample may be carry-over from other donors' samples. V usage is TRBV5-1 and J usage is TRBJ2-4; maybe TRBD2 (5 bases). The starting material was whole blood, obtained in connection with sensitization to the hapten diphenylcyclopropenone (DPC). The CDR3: CASSFRGGLDIQYF. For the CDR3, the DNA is TGCGCCAGCAGCTTTCGGGGTGGATTAGACATTCAGTACTTC. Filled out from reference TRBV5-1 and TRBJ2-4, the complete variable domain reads KAGVTQTPRYLIKTRGQQVTLSCSPISGHRSVSWYQQTPGQGLQFLFEYFSETQRNKGNFPGRFSGRQFSNSRSEMNVSTLELGDSALYLCASSFRGGLDIQYFGAGTRLSVL.